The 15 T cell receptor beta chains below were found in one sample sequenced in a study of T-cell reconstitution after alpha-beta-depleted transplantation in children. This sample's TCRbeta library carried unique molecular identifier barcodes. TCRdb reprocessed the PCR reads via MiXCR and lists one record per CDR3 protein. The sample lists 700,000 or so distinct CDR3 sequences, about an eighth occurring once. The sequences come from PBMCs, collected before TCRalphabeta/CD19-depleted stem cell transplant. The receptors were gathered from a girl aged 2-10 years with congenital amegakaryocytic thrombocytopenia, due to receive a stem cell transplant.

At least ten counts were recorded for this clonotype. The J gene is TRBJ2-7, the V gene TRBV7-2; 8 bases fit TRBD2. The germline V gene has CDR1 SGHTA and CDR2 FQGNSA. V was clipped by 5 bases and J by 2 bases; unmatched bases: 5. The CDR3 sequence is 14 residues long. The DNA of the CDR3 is TGTGCCAGCAGCATGGGACTAGGGGCCTACGAGCAGTACTTC. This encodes CASSMGLGAYEQYF.

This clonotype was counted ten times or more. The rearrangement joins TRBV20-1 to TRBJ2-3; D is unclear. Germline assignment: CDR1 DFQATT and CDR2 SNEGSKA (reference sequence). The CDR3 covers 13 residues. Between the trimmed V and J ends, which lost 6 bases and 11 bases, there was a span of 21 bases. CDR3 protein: CSASQALDTGQYF. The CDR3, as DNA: TGCAGTGCCAGCCAGGCCCTAGATACGGGGCAGTATTTT.

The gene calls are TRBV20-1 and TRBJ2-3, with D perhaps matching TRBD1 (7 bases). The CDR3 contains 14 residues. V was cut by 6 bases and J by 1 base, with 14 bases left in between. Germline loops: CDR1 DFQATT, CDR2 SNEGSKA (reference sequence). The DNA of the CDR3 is TGCAGTGCACCGGAGGGGGCGGGCACAGATACGCAGTATTTT. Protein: CSAPEGAGTDTQYF.

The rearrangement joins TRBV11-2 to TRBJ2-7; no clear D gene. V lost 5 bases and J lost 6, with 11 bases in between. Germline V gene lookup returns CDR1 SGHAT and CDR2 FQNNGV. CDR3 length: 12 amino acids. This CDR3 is CASSPVPTEQYF. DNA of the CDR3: TGTGCCAGCAGCCCGGTTCCAACCGAGCAGTACTTC.

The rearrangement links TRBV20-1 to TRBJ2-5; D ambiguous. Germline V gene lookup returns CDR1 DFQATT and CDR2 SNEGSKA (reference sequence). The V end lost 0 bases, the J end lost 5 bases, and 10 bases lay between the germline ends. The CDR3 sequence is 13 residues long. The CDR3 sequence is CSARDWSLETQYF. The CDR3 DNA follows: TGCAGTGCTAGAGATTGGAGTTTGGAGACCCAGTACTTC.

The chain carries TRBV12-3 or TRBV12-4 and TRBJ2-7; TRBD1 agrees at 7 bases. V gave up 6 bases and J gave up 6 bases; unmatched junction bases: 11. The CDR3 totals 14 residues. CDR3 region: CASSSTPGTVEQYF. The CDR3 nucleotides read TGTGCCAGCAGCTCCACCCCTGGGACAGTCGAGCAGTACTTC.

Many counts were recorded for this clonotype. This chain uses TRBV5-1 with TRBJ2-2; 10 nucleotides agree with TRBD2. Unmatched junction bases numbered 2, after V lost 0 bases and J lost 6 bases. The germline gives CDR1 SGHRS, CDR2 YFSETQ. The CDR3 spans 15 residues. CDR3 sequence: CASSLASGRAGELFF. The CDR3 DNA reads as TGCGCCAGCAGCTTGGCGAGCGGGAGGGCCGGGGAGCTGTTTTTT.

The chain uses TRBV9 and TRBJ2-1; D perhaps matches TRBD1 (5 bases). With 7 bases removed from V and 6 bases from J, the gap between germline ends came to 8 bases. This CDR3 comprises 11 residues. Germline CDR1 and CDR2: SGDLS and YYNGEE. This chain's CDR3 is CASGRVNEQFF. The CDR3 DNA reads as TGTGCCAGCGGCAGGGTCAATGAGCAGTTCTTC.

In nucleotides, the CDR3 is TGTGCCAGCAGCAAGGGGTTAGTTTCGATAGAGCAGTACTTC. As protein: CASSKGLVSIEQYF. The rearrangement links TRBV28 to TRBJ2-7; the D gene is possibly TRBD1 (5 bases). The CDR3 is 14 residues long. Germline V gene lookup returns CDR1 MDHEN and CDR2 SYDVKM. Trimming pared 6 bases from V and 7 bases from J, leaving 19 bases between.

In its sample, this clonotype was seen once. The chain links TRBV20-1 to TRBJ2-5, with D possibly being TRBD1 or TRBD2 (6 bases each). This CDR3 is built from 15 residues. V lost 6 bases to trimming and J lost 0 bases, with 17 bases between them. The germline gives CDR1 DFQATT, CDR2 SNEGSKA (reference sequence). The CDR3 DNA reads TGCAGTGCCGGGGGCCACGGGACCTACCAAGAGACCCAGTACTTC. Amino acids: CSAGGHGTYQETQYF.

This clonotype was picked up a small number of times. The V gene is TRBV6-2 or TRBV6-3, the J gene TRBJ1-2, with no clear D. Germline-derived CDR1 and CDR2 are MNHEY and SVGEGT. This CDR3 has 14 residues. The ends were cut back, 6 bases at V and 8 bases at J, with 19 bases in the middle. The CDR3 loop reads CASSSRSWKRGYTF. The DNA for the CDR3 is TGTGCCAGCAGCTCCCGCAGTTGGAAGCGGGGCTACACCTTC.

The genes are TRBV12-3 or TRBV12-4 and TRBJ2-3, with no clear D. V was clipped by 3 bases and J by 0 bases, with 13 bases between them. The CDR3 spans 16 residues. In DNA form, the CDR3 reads TGTGCCAGCAGTTTTCGGCAAGGAGCTAGCACAGATACGCAGTATTTT. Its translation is CASSFRQGASTDTQYF.

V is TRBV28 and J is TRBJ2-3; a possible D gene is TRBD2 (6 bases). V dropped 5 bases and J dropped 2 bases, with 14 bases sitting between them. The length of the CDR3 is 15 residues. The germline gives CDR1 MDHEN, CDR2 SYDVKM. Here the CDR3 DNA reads TGTGCCAGCAGTCCGGGACTCCTGGCCACAGATACGCAGTATTTT. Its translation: CASSPGLLATDTQYF. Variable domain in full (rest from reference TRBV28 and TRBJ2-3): DVKVTQSSRYLVKRTGEKVFLECVQDMDHENMFWYRQDPGLGLRLIYFSYDVKMKEKGDIPEGYSVSREKKERFSLILESASTNQTSMYLCASSPGLLATDTQYFGPGTRLTVL.

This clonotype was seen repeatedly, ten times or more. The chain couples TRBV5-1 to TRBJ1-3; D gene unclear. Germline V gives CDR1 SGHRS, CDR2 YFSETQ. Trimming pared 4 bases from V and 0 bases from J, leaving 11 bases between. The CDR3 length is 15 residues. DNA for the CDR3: TGCGCCAGCAGCGAGGGAATGAGCTCTGGAAACACCATATATTTT. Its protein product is CASSEGMSSGNTIYF. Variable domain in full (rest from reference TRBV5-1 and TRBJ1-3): KAGVTQTPRYLIKTRGQQVTLSCSPISGHRSVSWYQQTPGQGLQFLFEYFSETQRNKGNFPGRFSGRQFSNSRSEMNVSTLELGDSALYLCASSEGMSSGNTIYFGEGSWLTVV.

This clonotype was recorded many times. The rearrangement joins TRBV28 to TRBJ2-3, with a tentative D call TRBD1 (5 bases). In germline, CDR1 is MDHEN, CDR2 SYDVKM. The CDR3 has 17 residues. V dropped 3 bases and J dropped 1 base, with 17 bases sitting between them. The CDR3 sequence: CASSFAGLRSGTDTQYF. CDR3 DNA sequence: TGTGCCAGCAGTTTCGCAGGGCTCCGTTCCGGCACAGATACGCAGTATTTT. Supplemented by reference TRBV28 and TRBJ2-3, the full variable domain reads DVKVTQSSRYLVKRTGEKVFLECVQDMDHENMFWYRQDPGLGLRLIYFSYDVKMKEKGDIPEGYSVSREKKERFSLILESASTNQTSMYLCASSFAGLRSGTDTQYFGPGTRLTVL.